A selection of T cell receptor beta chains follows, all from one sample in a study of technical replicates of blood from a handful of donors. The data were produced by immunoSEQ multiplex PCR, yet TCRdb's version contains in-frame clones alone and is incomplete. The sample records 75,000 to 95,000 clones, about 90% being singletons. Sequenced: T cells isolated from PBMCs. All receptors derive from a human donor in good health. Each CDR3 is given with its conserved first and last residue. D genes are given only for firm matches. Not every row has a clone size; where given, it reads once, few, many or a size class.

CDR3: CASSIGLADYNEQFF
DNA: TGTGCCAGTAGTATAGGACTAGCAGACTACAATGAGCAGTTCTTC
size: once
V: TRBV19
D: TRBD2
J: TRBJ2-1

CDR3: CASSEPGQRYEQYF
DNA: TGTGCCAGCAGTGAGCCTGGACAGCGCTACGAGCAGTACTTC
size: once
V: TRBV6-1
D: NA
J: TRBJ2-7

CDR3: CASSDGGAVGETQYF
DNA: TGTGCCAGCAGTGACGGGGGGGCGGTGGGAGAGACCCAGTACTTC
size: NA
V: TRBV27
D: TRBD2
J: TRBJ2-5

CDR3: CASSESGFFVSYEQYF
DNA: TGTGCCAGCAGTGAAAGCGGGTTTTTCGTCTCCTACGAGCAGTACTTC
size: NA
V: TRBV2
D: NA
J: TRBJ2-7

CDR3: CASRIGQGKDQPQHF
DNA: TGTGCCAGCAGAATAGGACAGGGAAAAGATCAGCCCCAGCATTTT
size: NA
V: TRBV27
D: TRBD1
J: TRBJ1-5

CDR3: CSVQGDTGELFF
DNA: TGCAGCGTTCAGGGCGACACCGGGGAGCTGTTTTTT
size: once
V: TRBV29-1
D: NA
J: TRBJ2-2

CDR3: CASDQGFGDEAFF
DNA: TGTGCCTCAGACCAGGGGTTCGGGGATGAAGCTTTCTTT
size: few
V: TRBV7-9
D: NA
J: TRBJ1-1

CDR3: CASSLLTQSGAYEQYF
DNA: TGTGCCAGCAGTTTGCTAACTCAAAGCGGTGCCTACGAGCAGTACTTC
size: NA
V: TRBV28
D: NA
J: TRBJ2-7

CDR3: CASSLGSSGGNYEQYF
DNA: TGTGCCAGCAGCTTAGGGTCTAGCGGGGGTAACTACGAGCAGTACTTC
size: once
V: TRBV7-6
D: TRBD2
J: TRBJ2-7

CDR3: CSAEGQGISNSPLHF
DNA: TGCAGCGCCGAAGGGCAGGGGATATCTAATTCACCCCTCCACTTT
size: NA
V: TRBV29-1
D: NA
J: TRBJ1-6

CDR3: CASSQDRGGGSSGANVLTF
DNA: TGCGCCAGCAGCCAAGATAGGGGGGGCGGGAGCTCTGGGGCCAACGTCCTGACTTTC
size: NA
V: TRBV4-1
D: NA
J: TRBJ2-6

CDR3: CASSGLFTSGSYEQYF
DNA: TGTGCCAGTAGTGGACTATTCACTAGCGGCTCCTACGAGCAGTACTTC
size: NA
V: TRBV19
D: TRBD2
J: TRBJ2-7

CDR3: CASSYTQETQYF
DNA: TGTGCCAGCAGCTATACTCAAGAGACCCAGTACTTC
size: NA
V: TRBV7-6
D: NA
J: TRBJ2-5

CDR3: CASRTSGGIYEQYF
DNA: TGTGCCAGCAGAACTAGCGGGGGGATCTACGAGCAGTACTTC
size: NA
V: TRBV6-1
D: TRBD2
J: TRBJ2-7

CDR3: CASLQGDNQPQHF
DNA: TGTGCCAGCCTCCAGGGGGACAATCAGCCCCAGCATTTT
size: NA
V: TRBV28
D: TRBD1
J: TRBJ1-5

CDR3: CASSLSAYEQYF
DNA: TGTGCCAGCAGCTTGTCAGCCTACGAGCAGTACTTC
size: NA
V: TRBV7-9
D: NA
J: TRBJ2-7

CDR3: CASSEEATPLKNIQYF
DNA: TGTGCCAGCAGTGAAGAGGCGACTCCTTTAAAAAACATTCAGTACTTC
size: NA
V: TRBV6-1
D: NA
J: TRBJ2-4

CDR3: CASSWGDRATGNTIYF
DNA: TGCGCCAGCAGCTGGGGGGACAGGGCTACTGGAAACACCATATATTTT
size: NA
V: TRBV5-1
D: TRBD1
J: TRBJ1-3

CDR3: CATGVFPIKNYGYTF
DNA: TGTGCCACCGGGGTCTTCCCTATCAAAAACTATGGCTACACCTTC
size: NA
V: TRBV28
D: NA
J: TRBJ1-2

CDR3: CASSLDRTPANTGELFF
DNA: TGTGCCAGCAGTTTAGACAGAACCCCCGCGAACACCGGGGAGCTGTTTTTT
size: NA
V: TRBV27
D: NA
J: TRBJ2-2

CDR3: CASSQEALGQRDTQYF
DNA: TGTGCCAGCAGCCAAGAAGCGCTAGGACAGAGAGATACGCAGTATTTT
size: once
V: TRBV4-2
D: NA
J: TRBJ2-3

CDR3: CAWSGTGGIDTIYF
DNA: TGTGCCTGGAGTGGAACAGGGGGGATCGACACCATATATTTT
size: once
V: TRBV30
D: TRBD1
J: TRBJ1-3

CDR3: CASSEWGSISGNTIYF
DNA: TGTGCCAGCAGTGAATGGGGCAGTATCTCTGGAAACACCATATATTTT
size: once
V: TRBV6-1
D: NA
J: TRBJ1-3

CDR3: CASSESFRTEQYF
DNA: TGCGCCAGCAGTGAGTCGTTTAGGACAGAGCAGTACTTC
size: NA
V: TRBV10-1
D: NA
J: TRBJ2-7

CDR3: CASSSSNEQFF
DNA: TGTGCCAGCAGCTCTTCGAATGAGCAGTTCTTC
size: NA
V: TRBV5-6
D: NA
J: TRBJ2-1

CDR3: CAWKTGGGNTIYF
DNA: TGTGCCTGGAAAACAGGGGGCGGAAACACCATATATTTT
size: once
V: TRBV30
D: TRBD1
J: TRBJ1-3

CDR3: CASSEAWRVSSYEQYF
DNA: TGTGCCAGCAGTGAAGCGTGGCGGGTGAGCTCCTACGAGCAGTACTTC
size: NA
V: TRBV6-1
D: NA
J: TRBJ2-7

CDR3: CASSVESGGAGTQYF
DNA: TGTGCCAGCAGCGTAGAATCGGGGGGGGCAGGTACGCAGTATTTT
size: NA
V: TRBV9
D: TRBD2
J: TRBJ2-3

CDR3: CASMGPGKETQYF
DNA: TGTGCCAGCATGGGGCCAGGAAAAGAGACCCAGTACTTC
size: NA
V: TRBV11-2
D: NA
J: TRBJ2-5

CDR3: CASSMTGTGQGEQFF
DNA: TGTGCCAGCAGCATGACCGGGACAGGTCAAGGTGAGCAGTTCTTC
size: NA
V: TRBV6-5
D: TRBD1
J: TRBJ2-1

CDR3: CASSVGEGQPQHF
DNA: TGTGCCAGCAGCGTAGGGGAGGGACAGCCCCAGCATTTT
size: NA
V: TRBV9
D: NA
J: TRBJ1-5

CDR3: CASSARQGLQETQYF
DNA: TGTGCCAGCAGTGCACGACAGGGTCTCCAAGAGACCCAGTACTTC
size: NA
V: TRBV6-1
D: TRBD1
J: TRBJ2-5

CDR3: CSASHVGRTDTQYF
DNA: TGCAGCGCCTCTCATGTGGGGCGTACAGATACGCAGTATTTT
size: NA
V: TRBV29-1
D: NA
J: TRBJ2-3

CDR3: CASRGLAGGPDTQYF
DNA: TGTGCCAGCCGAGGACTAGCGGGAGGGCCAGATACGCAGTATTTT
size: once
V: TRBV2
D: TRBD2
J: TRBJ2-3

CDR3: CASSHKGWANEQFF
DNA: TGTGCCAGCTCACACAAGGGGTGGGCTAATGAGCAGTTCTTC
size: NA
V: TRBV18
D: NA
J: TRBJ2-1

CDR3: CASSIVSGSNEKLFF
DNA: TGTGCCAGTAGTATCGTTTCGGGGTCTAATGAAAAACTGTTTTTT
size: NA
V: TRBV19
D: NA
J: TRBJ1-4

CDR3: CASSQGDRVGTEAFF
DNA: TGCGCCAGCAGCCAAGGGGACAGGGTCGGCACTGAAGCTTTCTTT
size: NA
V: TRBV4-1
D: TRBD1
J: TRBJ1-1

CDR3: CASSFHRATGNTIYF
DNA: TGTGCCAGCAGTTTTCACAGGGCGACTGGAAACACCATATATTTT
size: NA
V: TRBV6-6
D: NA
J: TRBJ1-3

CDR3: CASGLLPTGAGETQYF
DNA: TGTGCTAGTGGTTTGCTTCCGACAGGCGCCGGGGAGACCCAGTACTTC
size: NA
V: TRBV12-5
D: NA
J: TRBJ2-5

CDR3: CASSRDSLAHQPQHF
DNA: TGTGCCAGCAGTCGGGACAGTCTCGCCCATCAGCCCCAGCATTTT
size: NA
V: TRBV2
D: TRBD1
J: TRBJ1-5

CDR3: CASSSKTEPSNYGYTF
DNA: TGTGCCAGCAGTTCAAAGACAGAGCCGTCTAACTATGGCTACACCTTC
size: NA
V: TRBV28
D: NA
J: TRBJ1-2

CDR3: CASSLIQGAYGYTF
DNA: TGTGCCAGCAGCTTAATCCAGGGCGCCTATGGCTACACCTTC
size: NA
V: TRBV11-2
D: NA
J: TRBJ1-2

CDR3: CASTTAVYNEQFF
DNA: TGTGCCAGCACGACGGCGGTCTACAATGAGCAGTTCTTC
size: NA
V: TRBV11-2
D: NA
J: TRBJ2-1